Below, 9 T cell receptor beta chains from the same sample are listed, as sequenced in a study of blood T cell repertoires in COVID-19. TCRdb keeps only in-frame clones here, not all; method: immunoSEQ multiplex PCR. The sample includes about 170,000 clones, about nine tenths of them seen just once. Input material: peripheral blood. The source is a man aged 60 to 75 with acute or convalescent COVID-19.

This chain connects TRBV11-2 to TRBJ1-3, with D hard to call. Trimming removed 3 bases from V and 4 bases from J, with 10 bases in between. The CDR3 has 14 amino acids. The germline V gene has CDR1 SGHAT and CDR2 FQNNGV. This CDR3 reads CASSFRLPGNTIYF. CDR3 coding DNA: TGTGCCAGCAGCTTTCGTCTTCCGGGAAACACCATATATTTT.

The chain employs TRBV18 and TRBJ1-4; 7 bases agree with TRBD1. The CDR3 has 18 residues. The germline CDR1 and CDR2 sequences are KGHSH and LQKENI. Losses at the gene ends were 5 bases for V and 0 bases for J; bases not matched to a gene: 12. CDR3 nucleotide sequence: TGTGCCAGCTCATTATACCGGGACAGCCTTGCAACTAATGAAAAACTGTTTTTT. Its translation is CASSLYRDSLATNEKLFF.

V is TRBV19 and J is TRBJ1-1; no clear D gene. Per the germline V gene, CDR1 is LNHDA and CDR2 is SQIVND (reference sequence). With 6 bases removed from V and 5 bases from J, the gap between germline ends came to 19 bases. This CDR3 has 15 amino acids. The CDR3 DNA reads as TGTGCCAGTAGCGTCCCCGGAGGAGGTCGGACTGAAGCTTTCTTT. This codes for CASSVPGGGRTEAFF.

The chain recombines TRBV10-1 with TRBJ2-1; the match to TRBD2 covers 9 bases. The CDR3 runs 17 residues. The V gene end was trimmed by 5 bases and the J gene end by 0 bases; junction bases not matched to a gene: 8. Germline lookup yields CDR1 WNHNN and CDR2 SYGVQD (reference sequence). The CDR3 nucleotides are TGCGCCAGCAGTCCTACTAGCGGGTCCAGCTCCTACAATGAGCAGTTCTTC. This sequence encodes CASSPTSGSSSYNEQFF.

The chain carries TRBV10-2 and TRBJ1-2; no clear D. The CDR3 has 14 residues. Germline CDR1 WSHSY, CDR2 SAAADI. Trimming left V 0 bases short and J 4 bases short, with 9 bases between. The CDR3 reads CASSESAPIYGYTF. In DNA form, the CDR3 reads TGCGCCAGCAGTGAGTCGGCACCCATCTATGGCTACACCTTC.

This clone was recorded once. The chain couples TRBV7-3 to TRBJ2-3, with 7 bases fitting TRBD2. The V segment lost 4 bases and the J segment 1 base; nucleotides outside the gene matches: 5. Germline CDR1 is SGHTA and CDR2 is FQGTGA. The CDR3 has 15 amino acids. CDR3 DNA: TGTGCCAGCAGCTCGTTTGGGGGGGGCACAGATACGCAGTATTTT. Residues: CASSSFGGGTDTQYF.

This rearrangement joins TRBV7-6 to TRBJ2-5; D possibly corresponds to TRBD1 (6 bases). V gave up 3 bases and J gave up 2 bases, with 13 bases separating them. CDR1 and CDR2 (germline): SGHVS, FNYEAQ. The CDR3 spans 15 residues. The CDR3 DNA reads TGTGCCAGCAGCTTCCTCCAGGGGCGGCAAGAGACCCAGTACTTC. Translation: CASSFLQGRQETQYF.

This clone showed up just once. The rearrangement uses TRBV24-1 and TRBJ1-1; 8 bases align to TRBD1. The CDR3 contains 13 residues. V lost 7 bases to trimming and J lost 7 bases; unmatched junction nucleotides: 7. Germline CDR1 KGHDR, CDR2 SFDVKD. CDR3 sequence: CATRESGGVEAFF. The DNA of the CDR3 is TGTGCCACCAGAGAGTCAGGGGGCGTTGAAGCTTTCTTT.

This clone was observed a handful of times. The rearrangement uses TRBV2 and TRBJ1-5, with D hard to call. With 3 bases removed from V and 0 bases from J, the gap between germline ends came to 3 bases. This CDR3 contains 13 residues. Germline loops: CDR1 SNHLY, CDR2 FYNNEI. The CDR3 is CASSDNSNQPQHF. The CDR3, as DNA: TGTGCCAGCAGTGATAATAGCAATCAGCCCCAGCATTTT.